This note documents a single TCR delta chain sequence. The CDR3 is made up of 19 amino acids. Germline V gene lookup returns CDR1 GEAIGNYY and CDR2 EKD. Trimming removed 3 bases from V and 0 bases from J; junction bases left unmatched: 9. This specimen comes from a study of gamma-delta chains in newborns, infants, children. TCRdb fed the reads into CATT to redo clone calling. The sample records roughly 5,400 delta-chain clones, less than 4% being singletons. The rearrangement uses TRDV2 and TRDJ3; 8 nucleotides agree with TRDD3. This receptor was obtained from a child who was a newborn, infant or young child, either healthy, febrile or measles-vaccinated (not recorded which). The sequencing sample was made of blood. The CDR3 protein is CACDPLGWGTSWDTRQMFF. Here the CDR3 DNA reads TGTGCCTGTGACCCGCTAGGCTGGGGGACCTCCTGGGACACCCGACAGATGTTTTTC.